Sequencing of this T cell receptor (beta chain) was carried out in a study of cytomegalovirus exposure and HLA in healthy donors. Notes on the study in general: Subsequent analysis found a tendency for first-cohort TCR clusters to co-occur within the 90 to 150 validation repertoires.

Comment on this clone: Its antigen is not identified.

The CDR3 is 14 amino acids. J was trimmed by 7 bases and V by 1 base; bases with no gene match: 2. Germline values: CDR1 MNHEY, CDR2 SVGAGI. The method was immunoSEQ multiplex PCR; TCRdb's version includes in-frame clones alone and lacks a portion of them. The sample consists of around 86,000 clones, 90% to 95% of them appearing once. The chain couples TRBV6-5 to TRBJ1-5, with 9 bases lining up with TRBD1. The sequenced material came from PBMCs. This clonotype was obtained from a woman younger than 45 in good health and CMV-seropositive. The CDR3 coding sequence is TGTGCCAGCAGTTACTTGGGGACAGGGCAGCCCCAGCATTTT. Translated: CASSYLGTGQPQHF.